The clone carrying this TCR beta chain appeared a few times. The data belong to a study of T cells in Graves' hyperthyroidism and ophthalmopathy. The TCR beta CDR3 regions underwent amplification using RNA transcripts as the source. Using the HTBI primer set, a first-round RT-PCR was run on the TCR CDR3. TCRdb passed the multiplex PCR reads through MiXCR, listing each CDR3 protein once. This table has around 490,000 distinct CDR3 sequences, nearly 20% appearing once. The V end was cut by 4 bases, the J end by 6 bases, with 16 bases between. The germline V gene encodes CDR1 SGDLS and CDR2 YYNGEE. The CDR3 is 14 amino acids.

Sequencing was performed on blood. The TCR sequence derives from a man aged 40-55 years with Graves' ophthalmopathy. The V and J genes are TRBV9 and TRBJ1-1, with D perhaps TRBD1 (5 bases). The CDR3: CASSPQGFRSEAFF. For the CDR3, the DNA is TGTGCCAGCAGCCCGCAGGGCTTTCGGTCTGAAGCTTTCTTT. The full variable domain, with the rest looked up from reference TRBV9 and TRBJ1-1, is DSGVTQTPKHLITATGQRVTLRCSPRSGDLSVYWYQQSLDQGLQFLIQYYNGEERAKGNILERFSAQQFPDLHSELNLSSLELGDSALYFCASSPQGFRSEAFFGQGTRLTVV.